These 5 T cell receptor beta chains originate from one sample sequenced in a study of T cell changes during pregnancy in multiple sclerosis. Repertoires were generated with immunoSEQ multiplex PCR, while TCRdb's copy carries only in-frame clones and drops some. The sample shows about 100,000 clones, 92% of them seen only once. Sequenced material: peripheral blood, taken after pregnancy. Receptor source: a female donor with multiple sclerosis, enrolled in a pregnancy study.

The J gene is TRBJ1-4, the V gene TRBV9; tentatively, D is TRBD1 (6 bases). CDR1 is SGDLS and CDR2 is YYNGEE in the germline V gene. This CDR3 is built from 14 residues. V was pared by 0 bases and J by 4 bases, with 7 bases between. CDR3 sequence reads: CASSVGQDNEKLFF. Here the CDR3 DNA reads TGTGCCAGCAGCGTAGGACAGGATAATGAAAAACTGTTTTTT.

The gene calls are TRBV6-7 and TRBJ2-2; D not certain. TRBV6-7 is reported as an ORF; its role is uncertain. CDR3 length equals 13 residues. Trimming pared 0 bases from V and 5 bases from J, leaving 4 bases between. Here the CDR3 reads CASSYSSTGELFF. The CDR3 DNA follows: TGTGCCAGCAGTTACTCATCAACCGGGGAGCTGTTTTTT.

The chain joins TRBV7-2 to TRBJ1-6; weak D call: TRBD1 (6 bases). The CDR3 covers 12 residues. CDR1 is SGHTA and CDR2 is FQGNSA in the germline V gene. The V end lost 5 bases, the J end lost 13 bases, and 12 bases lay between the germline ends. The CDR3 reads CASSNRVAPLHF. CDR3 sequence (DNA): TGTGCCAGCAGCAACAGGGTTGCGCCCCTCCACTTT.

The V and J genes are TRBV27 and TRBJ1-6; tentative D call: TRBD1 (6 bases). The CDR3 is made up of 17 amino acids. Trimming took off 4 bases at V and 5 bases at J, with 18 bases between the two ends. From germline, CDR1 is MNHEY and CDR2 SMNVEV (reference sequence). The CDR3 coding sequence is TGTGCCAGCAGTTGGGCTTTAACAGGGCCTGATAATTCACCCCTCCACTTT. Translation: CASSWALTGPDNSPLHF.

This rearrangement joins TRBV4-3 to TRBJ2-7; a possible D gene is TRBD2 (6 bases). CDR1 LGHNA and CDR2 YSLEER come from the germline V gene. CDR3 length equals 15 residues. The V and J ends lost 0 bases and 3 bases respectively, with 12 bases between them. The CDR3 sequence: CASSQDWQGGYEQYF. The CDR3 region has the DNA TGCGCCAGCAGCCAAGATTGGCAGGGAGGCTACGAGCAGTACTTC.